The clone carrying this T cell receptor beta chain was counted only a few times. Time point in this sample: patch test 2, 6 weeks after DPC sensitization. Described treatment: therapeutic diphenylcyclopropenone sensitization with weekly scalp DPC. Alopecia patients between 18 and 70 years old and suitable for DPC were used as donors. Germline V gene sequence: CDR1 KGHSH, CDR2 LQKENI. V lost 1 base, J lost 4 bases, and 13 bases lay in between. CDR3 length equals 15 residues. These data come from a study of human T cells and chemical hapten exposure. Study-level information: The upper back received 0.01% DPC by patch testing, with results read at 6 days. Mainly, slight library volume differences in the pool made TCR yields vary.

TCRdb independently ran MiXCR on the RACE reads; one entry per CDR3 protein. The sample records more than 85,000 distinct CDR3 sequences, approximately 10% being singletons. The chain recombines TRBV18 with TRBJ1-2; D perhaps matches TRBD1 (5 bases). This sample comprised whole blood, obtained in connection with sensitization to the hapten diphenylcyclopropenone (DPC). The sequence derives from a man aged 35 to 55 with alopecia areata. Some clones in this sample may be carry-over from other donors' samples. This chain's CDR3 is CASSPQKTEIYGYTF. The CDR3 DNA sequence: TGTGCCAGCTCACCACAGAAGACAGAGATCTATGGCTACACCTTC.